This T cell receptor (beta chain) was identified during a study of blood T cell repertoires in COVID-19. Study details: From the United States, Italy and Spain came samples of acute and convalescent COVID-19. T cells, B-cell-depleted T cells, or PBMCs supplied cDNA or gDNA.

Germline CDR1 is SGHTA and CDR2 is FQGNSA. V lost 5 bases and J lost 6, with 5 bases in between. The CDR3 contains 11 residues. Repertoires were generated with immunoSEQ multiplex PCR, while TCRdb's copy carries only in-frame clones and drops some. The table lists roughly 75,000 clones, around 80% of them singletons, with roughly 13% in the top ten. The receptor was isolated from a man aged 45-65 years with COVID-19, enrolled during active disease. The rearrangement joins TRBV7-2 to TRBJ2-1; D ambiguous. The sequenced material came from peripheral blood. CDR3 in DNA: TGTGCCAGCAGCCGGTCCAATGAGCAGTTCTTC. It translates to CASSRSNEQFF.